This T cell receptor beta chain comes out of a study of blood T cell repertoires in COVID-19. Here immunoSEQ multiplex PCR was the method, and the copy in TCRdb shows in-frame clones only, minus some. The sample contains approximately 300,000 clones, more than 70% of which appear only once. V trimming: 2 bases; J trimming: 6 bases; junction bases outside the gene matches: 9. Germline V lookup: CDR1 MNHEY, CDR2 SMNVEV (reference sequence). This CDR3 region has 16 residues. Material for sequencing was peripheral blood. This TCR came from a man aged 18 to 30 who had recovered from COVID-19. This chain links TRBV27 with TRBJ2-3; 9 bases align to TRBD2. This CDR3 is CASSLGVAGALDTQYF. The CDR3 coding sequence is TGTGCCAGCAGTTTAGGGGTAGCGGGAGCGTTGGATACGCAGTATTTT.